A selection of T cell receptor beta chains follows, all from one sample in a study of blood T cell repertoires in COVID-19. The method was immunoSEQ multiplex PCR; TCRdb's version includes in-frame clones alone and lacks a portion of them. The data show 350,000 to 450,000 clones, 80% to 90% seen once. The sequenced sample was peripheral blood. These receptors all come from a woman aged 55-69 years with COVID-19, enrolled during active disease. CDR3s include the opening cysteine and the closing phenylalanine or tryptophan. Each record gives: J gene, V gene, CDR3 protein.

>TRBJ1-1|TRBV19
CASAKTGGENTEAFF
>TRBJ2-2|TRBV7-3
CASKELDVTGELFF
>TRBJ1-2|TRBV19
CASSKTGARGYTF
>TRBJ1-5|TRBV19
CASSPRQDHQPQHF
>TRBJ2-3|TRBV10-3
CAISGGLAGPGDTQYF
>TRBJ1-2|TRBV5-6
CASSLQGAIYGYTF
>TRBJ2-2|TRBV28
CASSLPGTGELFF
>TRBJ2-3|TRBV6-5
CASSYFRTSTDTQYF
>TRBJ2-3|TRBV19
CASTLTGTDTQYF
>TRBJ2-3|TRBV2
CASSPTTGHGTDTQYF
>TRBJ2-3|TRBV9
CASSLSTDTQYF
>TRBJ2-2|TRBV6-2/TRBV6-3
CASSWDRESFDTGELFF
>TRBJ1-2|TRBV30
CAGNGQGDNYGYTF
>TRBJ1-2|TRBV2
CASSEAGPDGYTF
>TRBJ1-2|TRBV29-1
CSVDWTGANYGYTF
>TRBJ1-3|TRBV30
CAWRPLGGNTIYF
>TRBJ1-2|TRBV7-2
CASSLRGLGSRGGYTF